This TCR beta chain was found in a study of control samples from healthy donors and cancer patients. The protocol was immunoSEQ multiplex PCR, while the TCRdb copy is restricted to in-frame clones and leaves out a portion. The sample has some 130,000 clones; over 85% are singletons. The junction had 10 bases not matched to a gene; V was cut back by 5 bases and J by 4 bases. The CDR3 is made up of 16 amino acids. CDR1 MNHEY and CDR2 SMNVEV come from the germline V gene (reference sequence). This rearrangement joins TRBV27 to TRBJ2-1; 8 nucleotides match TRBD1. The sequenced sample was blood. The origin of this receptor is a man aged 30-40 years in good health. The CDR3: CASSRSGTGRYNEQFF. The CDR3 DNA is TGTGCCAGCAGTCGAAGTGGGACAGGACGATACAATGAGCAGTTCTTC.